Presented here are 28 T cell receptor beta chains from one specimen sequenced in a study of blood T cell repertoires in COVID-19. The table came from immunoSEQ multiplex PCR; TCRdb's copy has only in-frame clones and leaves some out. The sample lists about 35,000 clones; 75% to 90% were seen once. The sequenced sample consisted of peripheral blood. These TCRs come from a man in his fifties or sixties with active or convalescent COVID-19.

CDR3 region: CASSIATSYGYTF. Written as DNA, the CDR3 is TGTGCCAGTAGTATTGCGACAAGCTATGGCTACACCTTC. V usage is TRBV19 and J usage is TRBJ1-2; D remains unclear. Trimming left V 3 bases short and J 4 bases short, with 9 bases between. Germline CDR1 and CDR2: LNHDA and SQIVND (reference sequence). The CDR3 runs 13 residues.

CDR3 in DNA: TGTGCCAGCACGATAGGGACTAGCTACAATGAGCAGTTCTTC. Protein sequence: CASTIGTSYNEQFF. The chain joins TRBV6-5 to TRBJ2-1, with 8 bases aligning to TRBD2. Per germline, CDR1 MNHEY and CDR2 SVGAGI. The CDR3 extends over 14 amino acids. V lost 7 bases to trimming and J lost 3 bases; unmatched junction nucleotides: 5.

The chain carries TRBV6-2 or TRBV6-3 and TRBJ1-1; no reliable D call. Germline CDR1 is MNHEY and CDR2 is SVGEGT. Deletions cut 5 bases from V and 0 bases from J, with 7 bases between. The CDR3 length is 13 residues. CDR3 coding DNA: TGTGCCAGCAGTGCAGACATGAACACTGAAGCTTTCTTT. Amino acid sequence: CASSADMNTEAFF.

The chain couples TRBV11-2 to TRBJ1-1; no clear D. V was pared by 3 bases and J by 4 bases, with 12 bases between. The germline V gene has CDR1 SGHAT and CDR2 FQNNGV. This CDR3 spans 14 amino acids. The CDR3 reads CASSFSVLGTEAFF. In DNA, the CDR3 is TGTGCCAGCAGCTTTAGCGTCCTTGGCACTGAAGCTTTCTTT.

The chain uses TRBV25-1 and TRBJ1-2; tentative D call: TRBD1 (6 bases). CDR1 is MGHDK, CDR2 SYGVNS, per germline. The CDR3 runs 15 residues. The V gene lost 2 bases and the J gene lost 8 bases, with 18 bases spanning the gap. The CDR3 sequence: CASSETLDSLKGYTF. DNA of the CDR3: TGTGCCAGCAGTGAAACCCTGGACAGTTTAAAGGGCTACACCTTC.

The chain carries TRBV18 and TRBJ2-7; TRBD2 is a possible D gene (5 bases). V lost 3 bases to trimming and J lost 2 bases, with 8 bases between them. The germline gives CDR1 KGHSH, CDR2 LQKENI. The CDR3 runs 13 residues. CDR3 nucleotide sequence: TGTGCCAGCTCACCTGGGAGCCCCTACGAGCAGTACGTC. Its translation: CASSPGSPYEQYV.

The chain links TRBV6-2 or TRBV6-3 to TRBJ1-6; tentative D call: TRBD1 (6 bases). Trimming stripped 5 bases from V and 13 bases from J, with 21 bases between. The length of the CDR3 is 15 residues. The germline CDR1 and CDR2 sequences are MNHEY and SVGEGT. CDR3 amino acids: CASSPRGATIGPLHF. As DNA, the CDR3 is TGTGCCAGCAGTCCCAGGGGTGCCACAATAGGGCCCCTCCACTTT.

The chain links TRBV5-1 to TRBJ1-6; possibly TRBD1 for D (6 bases). The CDR3 is 14 residues long. Looked up from germline, CDR1 is SGHRS and CDR2 is YFSETQ. The V gene lost 3 bases and the J gene lost 7 bases, with 11 bases spanning the gap. CDR3 amino acids: CASSSGVSNSPLHF. The CDR3, as DNA: TGCGCCAGCAGCTCAGGGGTTTCCAATTCACCCCTCCACTTT.

J is TRBJ2-3 and V is TRBV24-1; D uncertain. The germline CDR1 and CDR2 sequences are KGHDR and SFDVKD. V was clipped by 2 bases and J by 6 bases, with 20 bases between them. This CDR3 spans 17 amino acids. In DNA form, the CDR3 reads TGTGCCACCAGTGATTCCCTAAAGCCTGGAGTGGCGGATACGCAGTATTTT. This codes for CATSDSLKPGVADTQYF.

This clone occurred once. The chain has TRBV7-9 and TRBJ1-1; no clear D gene. The germline V gene has CDR1 SEHNR and CDR2 FQNEAQ (reference sequence). This CDR3 has 12 amino acids. V lost 1 base and J 6 bases, leaving 6 bases between the germline ends. The CDR3 DNA is TGTGCCAGCAGCTTAGATATTTCTGAAGCTTTCTTT. The encoded protein is CASSLDISEAFF. The whole variable domain, remainder taken from reference TRBV7-9 and TRBJ1-1, is DTGVSQNPRHKITKRGQNVTFRCDPISEHNRLYWYRQTLGQGPEFLTYFQNEAQLEKSRLLSDRFSAERPKGSFSTLEIQRTEQGDSAMYLCASSLDISEAFFGQGTRLTVV.

This sequence joins TRBV24-1 and TRBJ1-6; D ambiguous. The ends were cut back, 4 bases at V and 10 bases at J, with 16 bases in the middle. Germline V CDR1 and CDR2: KGHDR, SFDVKD. The CDR3 runs 15 residues. CDR3 in DNA: TGTGCCACCAGTGAGGGAGGGAGGTCAGGATCACCCCTCCACTTT. Amino acids: CATSEGGRSGSPLHF.

V gene TRBV7-5 combines with J gene TRBJ1-3. TRBV7-5 is a pseudogene. The CDR3 runs 16 residues. The CDR3 here is CVRSPRAGGSGNTIYF. The CDR3 nucleotides read TGTGTCAGAAGCCCCAGAGCGGGGGGGTCTGGAAACACCATATATTTT.

J is TRBJ2-1 and V is TRBV3-1 (or the pseudogene TRBV3-2), with 13 bases lining up with TRBD2. CDR3 length equals 16 residues. V lost 4 bases to trimming and J lost 7 bases; unmatched junction nucleotides: 7. Per the germline V gene, CDR1 is LGHDT and CDR2 is YNNKEL (reference sequence). The chain's CDR3 is CASSRWTSGRGNEQFF. The CDR3 DNA reads as TGTGCCAGCAGCCGCTGGACTAGCGGGAGAGGGAATGAGCAGTTCTTC.

The rearrangement uses TRBV9 and TRBJ2-1, with 10 bases fitting TRBD2. This CDR3 region has 19 residues. Unmatched junction bases numbered 16, after V lost 0 bases and J lost 7 bases. Germline-derived CDR1 and CDR2 are SGDLS and YYNGEE. The CDR3 nucleotides read TGTGCCAGCAGCGTAGATGCCCCCACAGCAGCGGGGGGGCGTAATGAGCAGTTCTTC. This encodes CASSVDAPTAAGGRNEQFF.

V and J are TRBV7-6 and TRBJ2-2, with 8 bases aligning to TRBD2. Germline V gives CDR1 SGHVS, CDR2 FNYEAQ. The V segment lost 1 base and the J segment 6 bases; nucleotides outside the gene matches: 7. The CDR3 extends over 16 amino acids. The DNA for the CDR3 is TGTGCCAGCAGCTTAGGAGTTCCGGGAGGGCCCGGGGAGCTGTTTTTT. This encodes CASSLGVPGGPGELFF.

This clone was seen once. The V and J genes are TRBV27 and TRBJ1-2, with D perhaps matching TRBD1 (6 bases). This CDR3 is 13 amino acids long. Germline-derived CDR1 and CDR2 are MNHEY and SMNVEV (reference sequence). Trimming took 6 bases from V and 9 from J, leaving 17 bases between them. The chain's CDR3 is CASRQDRISSYTF. The CDR3 DNA sequence: TGTGCCAGCAGGCAGGACAGAATTAGTAGCTACACCTTC.

V and J are TRBV2 and TRBJ1-5; no firm D call. The germline V and J ends were trimmed by 2 bases and 2 bases, with 7 bases remaining between them. CDR1 is SNHLY, CDR2 FYNNEI, per germline. This CDR3 comprises 14 residues. The CDR3 loop is CASSEYGGNQPQHF. For the CDR3, the DNA is TGTGCCAGCAGTGAATATGGAGGCAATCAGCCCCAGCATTTT.

V and J are TRBV5-6 and TRBJ2-7, with a possible D match to TRBD1 (6 bases). CDR1 and CDR2 from the germline V gene are SGHDT and YYEEEE. The CDR3 is 14 residues long. V shed 3 bases and J shed 4 bases, with 14 bases lying between them. In nucleotides, the CDR3 is TGTGCCAGCAGCTCCGGGACATCAGCTTACGAGCAGTACGTC. This gives the protein CASSSGTSAYEQYV.

The rearrangement joins TRBV3-1 (or the pseudogene TRBV3-2) to TRBJ2-7, with 12 bases aligning to TRBD2. Germline lookup yields CDR1 LGHDT and CDR2 YNNKEL (reference sequence). The CDR3 covers 17 residues. Unmatched junction bases numbered 6, after V lost 1 base and J lost 2 bases. The CDR3 DNA reads TGTGCCAGCAGCCAAGTGTCTAGCGGGAGGGCCACCTACGAGCAGTACGTC. Residues: CASSQVSSGRATYEQYV.

V usage is TRBV6-1 and J usage is TRBJ1-5; D call uncertain. The length of the CDR3 is 16 residues. Trimming pared 4 bases from V and 3 bases from J, leaving 16 bases between. Germline loops: CDR1 MNHNS, CDR2 SASEGT. CDR3 loop: CASSVFHRNTNQPQHF. The DNA for the CDR3 is TGTGCCAGCAGTGTATTTCACAGAAACACCAATCAGCCCCAGCATTTT.

This sequence joins TRBV6-6 and TRBJ1-2, with D possibly TRBD1 on 5 matching bases. The CDR3 length is 16 residues. Trimming removed 0 bases from V and 3 bases from J, with 14 bases in between. Germline V CDR1 and CDR2: MNHNY, SVGAGI (reference sequence). The CDR3 DNA follows: TGTGCCAGCAGTTACTCGCGGGACCCCTTTTACTATGGCTACACCTTC. Protein product: CASSYSRDPFYYGYTF.

This clone has just one count. The gene calls are TRBV2 and TRBJ1-2; D is possibly TRBD1 (6 bases). With 4 bases removed from V and 5 bases from J, the gap between germline ends came to 17 bases. The germline V gene encodes CDR1 SNHLY and CDR2 FYNNEI. The CDR3 runs 15 residues. DNA of the CDR3: TGTGCCAGCAGTGTTCAGGGGCGAGCAGGATATGGCTACACCTTC. It encodes CASSVQGRAGYGYTF.

This chain joins TRBV11-1 and TRBJ2-3; TRBD1 might be the D (5 bases). V dropped 4 bases and J dropped 10 bases, with 18 bases sitting between them. Germline V gene lookup returns CDR1 SGHAT and CDR2 FQDESV (reference sequence). The length of the CDR3 is 14 residues. CDR3 in DNA: TGTGCCAGCAGCTGGGGCAGGATGGCAAATCCGCAGTATTTT. Translated, it gives CASSWGRMANPQYF.

This chain links TRBV19 with TRBJ2-1; 12 bases are a match to TRBD2. The V gene's germline CDR1 is LNHDA and CDR2 SQIVND (reference sequence). The V and J ends lost 5 bases and 7 bases, in that order; junction bases with no gene match: 15. This CDR3 is built from 18 residues. The CDR3 protein is CASSPRGPTSGSRNEQFF. The CDR3 bases are TGTGCCAGTAGTCCGAGGGGACCGACTAGCGGGAGTAGAAATGAGCAGTTCTTC.

V is TRBV7-2 and J is TRBJ2-6; TRBD1 might be the D (5 bases). The CDR3 sequence is 16 residues long. V was clipped by 3 bases and J by 0 bases, with 9 bases between them. Germline CDR1 and CDR2: SGHTA and FQGNSA. The CDR3 loop reads CASSLLGVSGANVLTF. The CDR3 coding sequence is TGTGCCAGCAGCTTGCTAGGGGTCTCTGGGGCCAACGTCCTGACTTTC.

This chain links TRBV25-1 with TRBJ2-1; D might be TRBD1 (7 bases). Germline assignment: CDR1 MGHDK and CDR2 SYGVNS. The CDR3 runs to 14 residues. The V end was cut by 6 bases, the J end by 7 bases, with 16 bases between. This CDR3 reads CASREEGALNEQFF. The CDR3 DNA follows: TGTGCCAGCAGGGAGGAGGGGGCACTTAATGAGCAGTTCTTC.

The genes are TRBV27 and TRBJ2-5; tentatively, D is TRBD1 (5 bases). Looked up from germline, CDR1 is MNHEY and CDR2 is SMNVEV (reference sequence). Trimming pared 5 bases from V and 4 bases from J, leaving 14 bases between. The CDR3 has 14 residues. The CDR3 loop is CASSLRTNGETQYF. The DNA for the CDR3 is TGTGCCAGCAGTCTTAGGACAAATGGAGAGACCCAGTACTTC.

This chain links TRBV7-8 with TRBJ2-3; D unclear. The CDR3 runs to 14 residues. Trimming removed 2 bases from V and 6 bases from J, with 12 bases in between. Germline loops: CDR1 SGHVS, CDR2 FQNEAQ. CDR3 loop: CASSLFSSGDTQYF. The DNA for the CDR3 is TGTGCCAGCAGCTTATTCAGCTCCGGGGATACGCAGTATTTT. The variable domain in full, with the rest retrieved from reference TRBV7-8 and TRBJ2-3, is GAGVSQSPRYKVAKRGQDVALRCDPISGHVSLFWYQQALGQGPEFLTYFQNEAQLDKSGLPSDRFFAERPEGSVSTLKIQRTQQEDSAVYLCASSLFSSGDTQYFGPGTRLTVL.